Reported below is one T cell receptor (beta chain). Its antigen is currently unknown. The PCR made use of 60 Vbeta and 13 Jbeta primers. Profiling relied on immunoSEQ multiplex PCR, and the TCRdb table lists in-frame clones only, not all of them. The sample consists of 50,000 to 70,000 clones, about three quarters of them appearing once. This specimen belongs to a study of cytomegalovirus exposure and HLA in healthy donors. Whole-study results and caveats: TCR beta V- and J-gene trimming was later associated with a missense DCLRE1C variant. There were several of the most significant clusters that appeared linked to common viral pathogens in a later analysis.

The CDR3 contains 16 residues. With V trimmed by 0 bases and J by 7 bases, 6 bases remained unmatched. Germline V lookup: CDR1 SGHVS, CDR2 FQNEAQ. Sequenced input: PBMCs. The V gene is TRBV7-8, the J gene TRBJ2-1; 10 bases match TRBD1. The origin of this receptor is a female donor in good health and CMV-seronegative. The CDR3: CASSLAGTGVSNEQFF. The CDR3 coding sequence is TGTGCCAGCAGCTTAGCCGGGACAGGGGTTAGTAATGAGCAGTTCTTC.